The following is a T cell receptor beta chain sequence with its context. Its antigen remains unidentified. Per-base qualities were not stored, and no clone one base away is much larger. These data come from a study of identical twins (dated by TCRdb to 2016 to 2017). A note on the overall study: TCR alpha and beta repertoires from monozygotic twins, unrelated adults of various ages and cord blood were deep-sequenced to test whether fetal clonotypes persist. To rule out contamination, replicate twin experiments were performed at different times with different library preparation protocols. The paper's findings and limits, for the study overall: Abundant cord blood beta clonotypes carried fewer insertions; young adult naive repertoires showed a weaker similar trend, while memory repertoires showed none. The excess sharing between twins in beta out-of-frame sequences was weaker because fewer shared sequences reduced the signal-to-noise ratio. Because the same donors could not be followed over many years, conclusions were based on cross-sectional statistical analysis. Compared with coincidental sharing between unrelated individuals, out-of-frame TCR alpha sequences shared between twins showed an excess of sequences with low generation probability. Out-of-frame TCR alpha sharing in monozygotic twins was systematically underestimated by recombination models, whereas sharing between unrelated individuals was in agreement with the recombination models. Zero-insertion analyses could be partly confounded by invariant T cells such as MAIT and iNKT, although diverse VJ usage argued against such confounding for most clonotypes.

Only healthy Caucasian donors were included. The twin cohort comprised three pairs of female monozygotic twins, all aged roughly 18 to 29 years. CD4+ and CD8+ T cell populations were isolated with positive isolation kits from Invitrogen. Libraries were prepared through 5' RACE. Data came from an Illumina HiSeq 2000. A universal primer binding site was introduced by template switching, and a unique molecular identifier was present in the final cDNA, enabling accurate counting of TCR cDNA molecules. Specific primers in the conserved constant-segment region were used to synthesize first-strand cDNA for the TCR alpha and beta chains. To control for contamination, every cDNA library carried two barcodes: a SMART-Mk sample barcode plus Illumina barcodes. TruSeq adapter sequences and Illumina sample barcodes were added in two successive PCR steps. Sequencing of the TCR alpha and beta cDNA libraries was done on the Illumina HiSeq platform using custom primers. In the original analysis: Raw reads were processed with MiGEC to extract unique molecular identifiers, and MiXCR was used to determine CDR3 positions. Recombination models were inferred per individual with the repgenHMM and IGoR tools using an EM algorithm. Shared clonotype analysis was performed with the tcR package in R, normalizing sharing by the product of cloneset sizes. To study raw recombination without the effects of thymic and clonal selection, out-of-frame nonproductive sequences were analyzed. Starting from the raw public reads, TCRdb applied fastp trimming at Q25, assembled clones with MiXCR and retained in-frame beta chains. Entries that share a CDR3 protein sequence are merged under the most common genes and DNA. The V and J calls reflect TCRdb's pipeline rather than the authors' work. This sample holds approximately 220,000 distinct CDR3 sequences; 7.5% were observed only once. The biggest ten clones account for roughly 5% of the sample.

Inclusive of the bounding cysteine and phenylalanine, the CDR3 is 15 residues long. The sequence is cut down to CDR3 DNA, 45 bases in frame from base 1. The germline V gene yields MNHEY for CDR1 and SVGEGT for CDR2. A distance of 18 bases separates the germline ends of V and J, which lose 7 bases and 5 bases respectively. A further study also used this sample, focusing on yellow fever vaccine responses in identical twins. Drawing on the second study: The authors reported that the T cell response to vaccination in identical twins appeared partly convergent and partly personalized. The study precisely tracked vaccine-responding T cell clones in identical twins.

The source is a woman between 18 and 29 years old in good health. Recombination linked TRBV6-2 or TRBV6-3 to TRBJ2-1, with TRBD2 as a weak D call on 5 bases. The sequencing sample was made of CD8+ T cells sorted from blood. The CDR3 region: CASTLGNSNHNEQFF. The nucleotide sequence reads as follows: TGTGCCAGCACTCTCGGGAATTCCAACCACAATGAGCAGTTCTTC.